This entry is about one T cell receptor (beta chain). What it recognizes is unknown. The sample originates from a study of CD8 T cells in Susac syndrome. CDR1 and CDR2 (germline): LGHNA, YSLEER. Trimming left V 4 bases short and J 0 bases short, with 9 bases between. CDR3 length: 14 amino acids. cDNA came from roughly 0.47 to 1 ug RNA primed by random hexamers. One entry per CDR3 protein, called by TCRdb with MiXCR from the immunoSEQ multiplex PCR reads. This repertoire shows about 130,000 distinct CDR3 sequences, about 90% found once; its top ten account for around 0.25%. Whole-study findings and limits: As the study acknowledged, the number of individuals who were part of its TCR sequencing and HLA analysis was relatively small.

The chain joins TRBV4-3 to TRBJ1-2; D is possibly TRBD1 (5 bases). Material for sequencing was CD8+ T cells from PBMCs. The receptor was isolated from a human donor with multiple sclerosis. Here the CDR3 reads CASSPQGTNYGYTF. The CDR3 nucleotides are TGCGCCAGCAGCCCGCAGGGTACTAACTATGGCTACACCTTC.